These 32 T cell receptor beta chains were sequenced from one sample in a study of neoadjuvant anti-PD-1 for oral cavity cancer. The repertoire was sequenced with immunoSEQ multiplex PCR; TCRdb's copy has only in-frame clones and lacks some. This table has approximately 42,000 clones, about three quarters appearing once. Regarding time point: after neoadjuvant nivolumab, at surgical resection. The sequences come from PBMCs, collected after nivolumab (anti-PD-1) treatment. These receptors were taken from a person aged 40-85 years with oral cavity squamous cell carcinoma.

The CDR3 region has the DNA TGTGCCAGCAGCCAAGAAGGAGGGACTAGTGTCTACAATGAGCAGTTCTTC. Translating gives CASSQEGGTSVYNEQFF. The chain employs TRBV4-2 and TRBJ2-1; TRBD2 agrees at 8 bases. V gave up 0 bases and J gave up 3 bases; unmatched junction bases: 7. The CDR3 is made up of 17 amino acids. Germline V gene lookup returns CDR1 LGHNA and CDR2 YNFKEQ.

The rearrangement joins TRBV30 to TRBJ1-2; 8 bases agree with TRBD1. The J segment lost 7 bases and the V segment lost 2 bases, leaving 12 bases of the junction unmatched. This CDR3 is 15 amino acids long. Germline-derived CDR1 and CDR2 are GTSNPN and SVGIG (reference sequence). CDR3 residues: CAWSLRTGKEAGYTF. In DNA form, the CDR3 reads TGTGCCTGGAGTCTCCGGACAGGGAAGGAAGCTGGCTACACCTTC.

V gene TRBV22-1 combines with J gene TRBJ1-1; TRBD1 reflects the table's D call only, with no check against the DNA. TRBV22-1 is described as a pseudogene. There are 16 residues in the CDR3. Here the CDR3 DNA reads TGTCCTGGGAGCCCCCGGGACAGGGGATTGAACACTGAAGCTTTCTTT. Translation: CPGSPRDRGLNTEAFF.

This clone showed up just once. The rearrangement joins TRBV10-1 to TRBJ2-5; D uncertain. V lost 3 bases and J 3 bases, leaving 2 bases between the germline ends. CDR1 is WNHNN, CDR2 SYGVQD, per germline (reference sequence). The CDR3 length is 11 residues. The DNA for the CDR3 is TGCGCCAGCAGTGAAAAAGAGACCCAGTACTTC. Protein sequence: CASSEKETQYF.

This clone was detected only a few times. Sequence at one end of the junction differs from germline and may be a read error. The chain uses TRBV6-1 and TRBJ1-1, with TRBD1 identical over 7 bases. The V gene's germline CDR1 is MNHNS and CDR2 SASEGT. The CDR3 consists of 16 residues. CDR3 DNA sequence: TGTGCCAGCAGCGAAGACAGGGAAAGAAGAAACACTGAAGCTTTCTTT. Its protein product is CASSEDRERRNTEAFF.

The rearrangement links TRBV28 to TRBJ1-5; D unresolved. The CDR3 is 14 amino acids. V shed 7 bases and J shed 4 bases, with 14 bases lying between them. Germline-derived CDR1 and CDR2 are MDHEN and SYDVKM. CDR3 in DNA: TGTGCCAGCAATACCCCCGGGCAGAATCAGCCCCAGCATTTT. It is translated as CASNTPGQNQPQHF.

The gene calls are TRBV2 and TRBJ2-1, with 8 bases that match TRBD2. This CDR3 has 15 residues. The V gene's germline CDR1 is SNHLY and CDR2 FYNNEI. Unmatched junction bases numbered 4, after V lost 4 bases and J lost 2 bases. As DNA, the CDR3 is TGTGCCAGCAGTGCTCTAGCGGGCACCTACAATGAGCAGTTCTTC. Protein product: CASSALAGTYNEQFF.

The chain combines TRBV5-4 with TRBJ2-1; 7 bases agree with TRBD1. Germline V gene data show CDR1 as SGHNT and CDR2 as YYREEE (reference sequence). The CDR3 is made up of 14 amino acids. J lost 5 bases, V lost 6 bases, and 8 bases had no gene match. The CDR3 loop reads CASTSRTGNNEQFF. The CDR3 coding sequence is TGTGCCAGCACCTCACGGACAGGCAACAATGAGCAGTTCTTC.

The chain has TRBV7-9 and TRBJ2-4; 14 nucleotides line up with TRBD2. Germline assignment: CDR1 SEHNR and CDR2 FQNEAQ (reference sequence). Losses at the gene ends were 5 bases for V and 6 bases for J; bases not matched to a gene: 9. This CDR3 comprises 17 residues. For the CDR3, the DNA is TGTGCCAGCAGCCCCCGACTAGCGGGGGGGCCAGGAAACATTCAGTACTTC. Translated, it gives CASSPRLAGGPGNIQYF.

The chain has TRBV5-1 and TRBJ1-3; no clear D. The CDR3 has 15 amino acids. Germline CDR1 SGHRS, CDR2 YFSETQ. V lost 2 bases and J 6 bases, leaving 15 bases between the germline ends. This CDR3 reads CASSLTRPGENTIYF. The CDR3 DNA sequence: TGCGCCAGCAGCTTAACGCGGCCCGGGGAAAACACCATATATTTT.

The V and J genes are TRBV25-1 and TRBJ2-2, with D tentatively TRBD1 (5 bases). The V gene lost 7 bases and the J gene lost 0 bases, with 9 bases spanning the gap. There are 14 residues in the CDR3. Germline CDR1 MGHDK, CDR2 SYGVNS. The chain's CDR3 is CASTGFANTGELFF. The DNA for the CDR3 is TGTGCCAGCACAGGGTTCGCGAACACCGGGGAGCTGTTTTTT. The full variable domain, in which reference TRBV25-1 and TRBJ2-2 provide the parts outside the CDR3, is EADIYQTPRYLVIGTGKKITLECSQTMGHDKMYWYQQDPGMELHLIHYSYGVNSTEKGDLSSESTVSRIRTEHFPLTLESARPSHTSQYLCASTGFANTGELFFGEGSRLTVL.

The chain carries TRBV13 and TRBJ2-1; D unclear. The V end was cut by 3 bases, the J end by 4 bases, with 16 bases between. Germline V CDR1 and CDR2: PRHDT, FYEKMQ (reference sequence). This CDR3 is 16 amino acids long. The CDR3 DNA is TGTGCCAGCAGCTTTGTCGGGCCTCCGAAATACAATGAGCAGTTCTTC. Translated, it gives CASSFVGPPKYNEQFF.

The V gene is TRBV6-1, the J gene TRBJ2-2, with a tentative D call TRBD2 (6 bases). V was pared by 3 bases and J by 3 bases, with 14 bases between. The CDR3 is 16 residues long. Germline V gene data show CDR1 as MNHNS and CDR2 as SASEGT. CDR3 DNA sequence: TGTGCCAGCAGTGACGGACGGAAGCGGGACACCGGGGAGCTGTTTTTT. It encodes CASSDGRKRDTGELFF.

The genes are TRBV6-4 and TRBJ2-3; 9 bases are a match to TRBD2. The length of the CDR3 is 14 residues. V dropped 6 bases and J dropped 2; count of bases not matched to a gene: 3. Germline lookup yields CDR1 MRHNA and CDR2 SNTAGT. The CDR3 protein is CASSPSGATDTQYF. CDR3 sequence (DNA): TGTGCCAGCAGCCCTAGCGGGGCCACAGATACGCAGTATTTT.

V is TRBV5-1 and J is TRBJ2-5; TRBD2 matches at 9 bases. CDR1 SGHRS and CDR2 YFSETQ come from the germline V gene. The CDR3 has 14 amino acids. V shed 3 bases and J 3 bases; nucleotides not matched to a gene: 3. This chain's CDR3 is CASSSERGEETQYF. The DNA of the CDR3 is TGCGCCAGCAGCTCCGAGCGGGGGGAAGAGACCCAGTACTTC. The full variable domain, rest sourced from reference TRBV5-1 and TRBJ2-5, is KAGVTQTPRYLIKTRGQQVTLSCSPISGHRSVSWYQQTPGQGLQFLFEYFSETQRNKGNFPGRFSGRQFSNSRSEMNVSTLELGDSALYLCASSSERGEETQYFGPGTRLLVL.

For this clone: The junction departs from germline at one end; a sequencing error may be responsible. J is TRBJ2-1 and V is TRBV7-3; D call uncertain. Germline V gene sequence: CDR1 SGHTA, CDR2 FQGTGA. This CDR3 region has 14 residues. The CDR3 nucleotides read TGTGCCAGCAGCCCCTCGGCCTCCCACAATGAGCAGTTCTTC. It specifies CASSPSASHNEQFF.

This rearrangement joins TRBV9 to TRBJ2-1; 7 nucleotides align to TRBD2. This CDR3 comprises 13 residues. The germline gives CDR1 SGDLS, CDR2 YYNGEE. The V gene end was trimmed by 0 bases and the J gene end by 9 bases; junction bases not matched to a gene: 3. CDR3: CASSVGLALEQFF. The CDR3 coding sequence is TGTGCCAGCAGCGTAGGACTAGCTCTTGAGCAGTTCTTC. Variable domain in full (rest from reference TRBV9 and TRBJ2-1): DSGVTQTPKHLITATGQRVTLRCSPRSGDLSVYWYQQSLDQGLQFLIQYYNGEERAKGNILERFSAQQFPDLHSELNLSSLELGDSALYFCASSVGLALEQFFGPGTRLTVL.

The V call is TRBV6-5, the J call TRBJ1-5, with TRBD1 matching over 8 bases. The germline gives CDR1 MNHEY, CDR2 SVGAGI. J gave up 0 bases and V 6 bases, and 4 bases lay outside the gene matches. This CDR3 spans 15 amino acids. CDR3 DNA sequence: TGTGCCAGCAGGGAGGACAGGGCTAGCAATCAGCCCCAGCATTTT. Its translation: CASREDRASNQPQHF.

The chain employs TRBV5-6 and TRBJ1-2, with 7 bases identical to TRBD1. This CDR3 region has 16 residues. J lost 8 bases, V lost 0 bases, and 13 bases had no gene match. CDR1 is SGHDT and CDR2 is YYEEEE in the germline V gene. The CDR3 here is CASSLVEQGISRGYTF. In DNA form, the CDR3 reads TGTGCCAGCAGCTTGGTCGAACAGGGGATATCTAGGGGCTACACCTTC.

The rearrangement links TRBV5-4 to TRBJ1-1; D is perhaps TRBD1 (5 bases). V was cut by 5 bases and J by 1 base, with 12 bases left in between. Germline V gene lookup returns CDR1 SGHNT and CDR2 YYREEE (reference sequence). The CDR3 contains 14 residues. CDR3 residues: CASRKNGGNTEAFF. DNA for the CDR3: TGTGCCAGCAGGAAAAACGGGGGGAACACTGAAGCTTTCTTT.

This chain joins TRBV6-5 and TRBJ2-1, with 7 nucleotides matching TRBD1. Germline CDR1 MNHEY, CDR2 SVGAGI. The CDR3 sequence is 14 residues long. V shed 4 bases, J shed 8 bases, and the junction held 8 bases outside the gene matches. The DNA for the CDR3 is TGTGCCAGCAGTTCCGACAGGGCGCATTATGAGCAGTTCTTC. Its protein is CASSSDRAHYEQFF.

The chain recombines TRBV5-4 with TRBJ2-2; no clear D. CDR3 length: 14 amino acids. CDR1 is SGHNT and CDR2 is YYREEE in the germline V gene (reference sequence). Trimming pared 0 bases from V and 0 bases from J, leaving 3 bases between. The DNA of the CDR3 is TGTGCCAGCAGCTTGGACCCGAACACCGGGGAGCTGTTTTTT. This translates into CASSLDPNTGELFF.

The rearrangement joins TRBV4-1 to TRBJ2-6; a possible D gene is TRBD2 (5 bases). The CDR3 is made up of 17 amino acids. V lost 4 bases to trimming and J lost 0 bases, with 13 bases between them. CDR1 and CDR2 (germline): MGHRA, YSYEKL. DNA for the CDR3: TGCGCCAGCAGCCTGGGAGAAGGATTCTCTGGGGCCAACGTCCTGACTTTC. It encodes CASSLGEGFSGANVLTF.

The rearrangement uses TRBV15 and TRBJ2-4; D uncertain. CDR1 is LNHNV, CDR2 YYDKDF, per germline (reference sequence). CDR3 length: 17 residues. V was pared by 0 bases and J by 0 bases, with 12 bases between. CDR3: CATSRDSVALAKNIQYF. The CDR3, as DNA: TGTGCCACCAGCAGAGATTCGGTAGCCCTAGCCAAAAACATTCAGTACTTC.

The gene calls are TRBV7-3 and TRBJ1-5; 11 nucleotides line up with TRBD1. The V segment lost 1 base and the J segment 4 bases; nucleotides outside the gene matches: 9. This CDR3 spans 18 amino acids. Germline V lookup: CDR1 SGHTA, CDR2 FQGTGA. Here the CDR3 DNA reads TGTGCCAGCAGCTTAAAAGGGGCCGGGACAGGGGGTAATCAGCCCCAGCATTTT. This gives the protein CASSLKGAGTGGNQPQHF.

In DNA form, the CDR3 reads TGTGCCAGCAGCTTATACGGGAACACTGAAGCTTTCTTT. This codes for CASSLYGNTEAFF. The chain joins TRBV11-3 to TRBJ1-1; D call uncertain. The germline V gene has CDR1 SGHNT and CDR2 YENEEA. CDR3 length equals 13 residues. V was shortened by 2 bases and J by 1 base, with 5 bases between the two germline ends.

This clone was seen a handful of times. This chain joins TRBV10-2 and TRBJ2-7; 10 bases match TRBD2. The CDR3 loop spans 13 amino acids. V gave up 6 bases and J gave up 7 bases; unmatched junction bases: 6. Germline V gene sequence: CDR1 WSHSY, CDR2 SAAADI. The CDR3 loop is CASRAGGPMEQYF. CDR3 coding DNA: TGCGCCAGCAGAGCGGGAGGGCCGATGGAGCAGTACTTC.

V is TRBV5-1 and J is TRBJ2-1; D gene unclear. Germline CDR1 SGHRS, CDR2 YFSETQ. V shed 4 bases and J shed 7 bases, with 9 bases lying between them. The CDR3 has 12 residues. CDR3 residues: CASSALGNEQFF. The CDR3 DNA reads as TGCGCCAGCAGCGCCCTGGGGAATGAGCAGTTCTTC.

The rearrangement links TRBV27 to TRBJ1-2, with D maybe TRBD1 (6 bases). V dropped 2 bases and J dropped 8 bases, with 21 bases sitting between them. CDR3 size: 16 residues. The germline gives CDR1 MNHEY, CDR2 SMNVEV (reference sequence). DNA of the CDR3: TGTGCCAGCAGTTTAGGGGGGGCGCCCTTTATGGACGGCTACACCTTC. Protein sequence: CASSLGGAPFMDGYTF.

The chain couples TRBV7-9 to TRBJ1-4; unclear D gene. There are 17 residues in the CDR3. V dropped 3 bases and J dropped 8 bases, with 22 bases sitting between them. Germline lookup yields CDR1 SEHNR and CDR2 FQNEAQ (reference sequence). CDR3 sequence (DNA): TGTGCCAGCAGCTTGATGGATTCATGGGGTCAGTGGGAAAAACTGTTTTTT. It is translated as CASSLMDSWGQWEKLFF.

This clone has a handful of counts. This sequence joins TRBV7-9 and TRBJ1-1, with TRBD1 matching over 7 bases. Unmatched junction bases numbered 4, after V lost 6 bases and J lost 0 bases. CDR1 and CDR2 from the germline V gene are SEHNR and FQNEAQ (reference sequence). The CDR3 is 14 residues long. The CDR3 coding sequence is TGTGCCAGCAGTTCGGGACAGTTGAACACTGAAGCTTTCTTT. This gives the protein CASSSGQLNTEAFF.

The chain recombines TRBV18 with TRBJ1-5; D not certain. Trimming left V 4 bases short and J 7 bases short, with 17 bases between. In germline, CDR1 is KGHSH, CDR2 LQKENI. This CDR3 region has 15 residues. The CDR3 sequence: CASSHVTGTRQPQHF. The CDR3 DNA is TGTGCCAGCTCACACGTAACGGGTACGCGGCAGCCCCAGCATTTT. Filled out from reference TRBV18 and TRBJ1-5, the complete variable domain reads NAGVMQNPRHLVRRRGQEARLRCSPMKGHSHVYWYRQLPEEGLKFMVYLQKENIIDESGMPKERFSAEFPKEGPSILRIQQVVRGDSAAYFCASSHVTGTRQPQHFGDGTRLSIL.